The T cell receptor (beta chain) under discussion was sequenced for a study of blood T cells in healthy people across ages (dated by TCRdb to between 2014 and 2017). A note on the overall study: In model experiments, roughly one uniquely barcoded TCR beta cDNA molecule per two T cells was captured by template switching. Age-related changes in TCR beta repertoire diversity were measured in the study by deep sequencing normalized with unique cDNA molecular identifiers. Four age groups were formed from the donors: young (average about 17 years), middle-aged (approximately 42), aged (more than 55) and long-lived (82). To avoid experimental bias, donors of different ages were randomly spread across the sequencing lanes. The study analyzed two additional independent replicas of 1 million unique cDNA reads from the same blood draw for two donors, one aged 18 to 30 and one aged 80 or older.

The protocol used for the library was 5' RACE. TCRdb shows the sequencer as Illumina HiSeq 2500. A second roughly 7 to 11 cycle PCR used a sample-barcoded 5' primer and a J-beta primer mix. Each TCR beta cDNA molecule received a unique molecular identifier from a template-switch 5' adaptor carrying 12 random nucleotides. At least 2.5 million CDR3-containing paired-end reads were obtained from each sample. All of the RNA was converted into first-strand cDNA using the Mint cDNA synthesis kit, with a TRBC-specific oligonucleotide serving as the primer. After uracil-DNA glycosylase treatment, a first 18-cycle PCR used universal primers M1SS and BC2_uni_R on all cDNA. In the original analysis: Normalization of each sample was performed by random selection of 1 million high-quality reads, each carrying a distinct molecular identifier. Reads sharing molecular identifiers were discarded rather than binned into consensus sequences. MiTCR, set to a Q25 quality threshold and the strictest error-elimination algorithm, was used for CDR3 identification, clonotype clustering and error correction. Lower-bound total TCR beta diversity was estimated with a nonparametric unseen species model using Euler transformation. Using fastp trimming at Q25 and MiXCR clonotype assembly, TCRdb reanalyzed the public sequencing data and kept in-frame beta chains. CDR3 protein sequences are deduplicated, and each keeps its most common genes and DNA. V and J calls and clone size were set by TCRdb, not the authors. Across this sample there are 800,000 to 900,000 distinct CDR3 sequences, with around 62% seen only once. In total, the top ten clones hold around a quarter of the sample.

What the study reported, not specific to this receptor: Total diversity estimates from one million sequenced T cells were considered lower bounds and underestimates. Observed TCR beta diversity correlated strongly with the percentage of naive T cells measured by flow cytometry. Conclusive comparison of naive and antigen-experienced compartments was prevented by the profiling of bulk unsorted PBMCs. Because the CMV infection status of the donors was unknown, age-related changes in expanded clonotypes may potentially have been confounded. Observed TCR beta diversity per million T cells fell roughly linearly with age, and a significant reduction was already apparent by age about 36. Compared with the aged group, more naive CD4+ T cells, fewer expanded clones and increased TCR diversity were shown by the long-lived group, suggesting age selection.

The approximately 39 donors, aged about 6 to 95 years, were systemically healthy Caucasian individuals from Russia. About 10 milliliters of peripheral blood were collected from each donor into EDTA-treated Vacutainer tubes. Ficoll-Paque density-gradient centrifugation was used to isolate PBMCs, with at least 7 million obtained per sample. Total RNA, at least 6 micrograms per sample, was extracted from PBMCs with Trizol reagent. Naive CD45RAhigh/CD27high T cell percentages were measured by flow cytometry on a PBMC aliquot from every donor. At the junction V is shortened by 7 bases and J by 5 bases; bases outside the gene matches: 12. CDR3 length: 16 amino acids, cysteine to phenylalanine. The DNA shown is the 48-base CDR3, in frame from base 1. Looking up the germline V gene (reference sequence) yields CDR1 MNHEY and CDR2 SMNVEV. As to this clonotype: The clone's antigen remains unknown. The record has no base qualities; no much larger clone is one base away.

This chain joins TRBV27 to TRBJ2-5; TRBD2 matches 11 bases in the middle. The receptor's source is a man aged 30-40 years in good health. Specimen: blood. The nucleotide sequence is TGTGCCAGCAATCCCCATAGCGGGGGGGCTGTCGAGACCCAGTACTTC. Translated, it reads CASNPHSGGAVETQYF.